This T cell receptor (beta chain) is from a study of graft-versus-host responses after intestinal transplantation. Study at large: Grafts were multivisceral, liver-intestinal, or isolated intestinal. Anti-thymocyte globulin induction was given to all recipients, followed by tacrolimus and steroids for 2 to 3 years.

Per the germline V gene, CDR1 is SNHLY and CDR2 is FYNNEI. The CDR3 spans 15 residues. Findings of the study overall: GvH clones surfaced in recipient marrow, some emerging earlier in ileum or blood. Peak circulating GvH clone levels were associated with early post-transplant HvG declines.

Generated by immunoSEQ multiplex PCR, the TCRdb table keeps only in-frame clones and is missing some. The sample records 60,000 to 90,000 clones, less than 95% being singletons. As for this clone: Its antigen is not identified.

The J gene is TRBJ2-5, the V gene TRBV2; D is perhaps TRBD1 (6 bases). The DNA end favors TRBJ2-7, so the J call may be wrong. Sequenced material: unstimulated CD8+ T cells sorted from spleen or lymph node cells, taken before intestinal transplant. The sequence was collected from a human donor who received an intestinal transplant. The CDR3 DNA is TGTGCCAGCAGGGTGGGGGCCTCGAGCTCCTACGAGCAGTACTTC. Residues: CASRVGASSSYEQYF.